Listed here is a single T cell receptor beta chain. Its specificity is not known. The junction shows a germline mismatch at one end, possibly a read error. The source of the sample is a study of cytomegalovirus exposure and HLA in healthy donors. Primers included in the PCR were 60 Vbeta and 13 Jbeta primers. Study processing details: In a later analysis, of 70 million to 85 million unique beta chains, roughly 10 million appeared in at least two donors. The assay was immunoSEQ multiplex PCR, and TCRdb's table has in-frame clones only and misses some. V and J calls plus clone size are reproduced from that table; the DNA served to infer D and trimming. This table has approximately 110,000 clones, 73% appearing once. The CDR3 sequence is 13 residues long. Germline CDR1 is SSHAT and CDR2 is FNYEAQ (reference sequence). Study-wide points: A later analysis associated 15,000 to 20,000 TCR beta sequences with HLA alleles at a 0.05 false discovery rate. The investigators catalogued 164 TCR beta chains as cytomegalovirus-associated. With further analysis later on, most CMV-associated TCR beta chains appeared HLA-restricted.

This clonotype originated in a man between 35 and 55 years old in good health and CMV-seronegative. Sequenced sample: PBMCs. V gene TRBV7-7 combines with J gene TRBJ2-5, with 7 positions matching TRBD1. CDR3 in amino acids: CASSGQVQETQYF. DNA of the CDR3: TGTGCTAGCAGCGGACAGGTCCAAGAGACCCAGTACTTC.